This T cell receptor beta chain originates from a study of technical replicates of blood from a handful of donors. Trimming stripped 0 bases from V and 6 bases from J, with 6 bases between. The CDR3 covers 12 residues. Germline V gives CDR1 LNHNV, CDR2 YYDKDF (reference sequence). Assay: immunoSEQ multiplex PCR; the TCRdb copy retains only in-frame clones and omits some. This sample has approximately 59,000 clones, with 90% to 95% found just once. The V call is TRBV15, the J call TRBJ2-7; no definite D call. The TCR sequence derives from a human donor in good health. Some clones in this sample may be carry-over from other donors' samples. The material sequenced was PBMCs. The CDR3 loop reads CATSRDSSEQYF. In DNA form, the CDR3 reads TGTGCCACCAGCAGAGACTCCAGCGAGCAGTACTTC.